Included here is one TCR beta chain sequence, with context. The data were obtained in a study of blood T cell repertoires in COVID-19. Overall study: Italy, Spain and the United States were the sources of the convalescent and acute COVID-19 samples. From T cells, B-cell-depleted T cells, or PBMCs came the material, which was cDNA or gDNA.

CDR1 is ENHRY, CDR2 SYGVKD, per germline. Trimming at V came to 8 bases and at J to 4 bases, leaving 11 bases not matched to a gene. The CDR3 loop spans 15 amino acids. Authors' methods: For nucleated cells, counts were estimated from reference gene primer amplification. The assay was immunoSEQ multiplex PCR, and TCRdb's table has in-frame clones only and misses some. That table is the source of V, J and clone size, and D and trimming were worked out from the DNA. The sample has 200,000 to 250,000 clones, about 83% seen once. The sequence was collected from a woman in her forties or fifties with active or convalescent COVID-19. The chain couples TRBV10-3 to TRBJ1-2; 9 bases map to TRBD1. Material: peripheral blood. CDR3 nucleotides: TGTGCCATCGGACAGGGGAGGGAGTTAGCCTATGGCTACACCTTC. It codes for CAIGQGRELAYGYTF.